This T cell receptor (beta chain) emerged from a study of graft-versus-host responses after intestinal transplantation. As for the study in general: Transplant recipients had multivisceral, liver-intestinal, or isolated intestinal grafts. Tacrolimus and steroids were given for about three years to all recipients after anti-thymocyte globulin induction. Overall study results and limits: GvH clones were found in recipient marrow; some appeared first in ileum or blood. Graft-donor T cell macrochimerism coincided with high graft-versus-host to host-versus-graft clonal ratios in allografts.

Some clones are missing from TCRdb's copy, which holds only in-frame ones; the method was immunoSEQ multiplex PCR. This sample has 20,000 or so clones, with 90% found just once. CDR3 length: 17 amino acids. From germline, CDR1 is MDHEN and CDR2 SYDVKM. V gave up 1 base and J gave up 0 bases, with 14 bases separating them. As for this clone: No antigen is known for it.

J is TRBJ2-3 and V is TRBV28; D not resolved. The starting material was PBMCs, obtained around 350 days after transplant. The source is a human patient who received an intestinal transplant, so some T cells may come from the graft donor. The CDR3 DNA follows: TGTGCCAGCAGTTTATCTTTCGGAGAGTCTAGCACAGATACGCAGTATTTT. Protein product: CASSLSFGESSTDTQYF.